This T cell receptor (beta chain) was observed in a study of human T cells and chemical hapten exposure. Across the whole study: The patch tests put 0.01% DPC on the skin of the upper back and were read 6 days later. Mainly, slight library volume differences in the pool made TCR yields vary.

TCRdb re-called the RACE reads through MiXCR, storing one row per CDR3 protein. Of 180,000 or so distinct CDR3 sequences in the sample, more than 20% were seen once. Study observations and caveats: There were significantly more large CDR3 similarity clusters among expanded TCRs than among controls. Every donor had alopecia, and their immune response may therefore differ from healthy people's.

CDR1 is MNHEY, CDR2 SMNVEV, per germline (reference sequence). V shed 8 bases, J shed 4 bases, and the junction held 4 bases outside the gene matches. The CDR3 loop spans 12 amino acids. Sample time point: patch test 3, about 24 weeks after DPC sensitization. Sample treatment: therapeutic diphenylcyclopropenone sensitization with weekly scalp DPC. This clonotype has only a few counts. What it binds is not known. The chain is built from TRBV27 and TRBJ2-7; 8 nucleotides align to TRBD1. The specimen was whole blood, collected in connection with sensitization to the hapten diphenylcyclopropenone (DPC). The source is a woman between 40 and 50 years old with alopecia areata. Some clones in this sample may be carry-over from other donors' samples. CDR3 sequence: CASSGGGYEQYF. CDR3 nucleotide sequence: TGTGCCAGCTCAGGGGGCGGGTACGAGCAGTACTTC.